A selection of T cell receptor beta chains follows, all from one sample in a study of shared clonotypes between healthy human individuals. Data came from immunoSEQ multiplex PCR; TCRdb stores just in-frame clones and leaves some out. Of about 1.1 million clones in the sample, around 78% were seen once. Sequenced material: memory CD4+ T cells from PBMCs. Every receptor here comes from a man aged 18 to 29 in good health. Some clones in this sample may be carry-over from other donors' samples. Both conserved end residues are part of each CDR3. A D gene is named only where the DNA matches it firmly. Size is omitted from some rows. Given values are once, few, many or a class for expanded clones.

j_call d_call v_call clone_size cdr3_aa cdr3_nt
TRBJ2-1 TRBD2 TRBV27 . CASRSLGGGRNEQFF TGTGCCAGCAGGAGCTTGGGGGGCGGGAGGAATGAGCAGTTCTTC
TRBJ2-5 . TRBV28 . CASSLLVAKYF TGTGCCAGCAGTTTGTTGGTAGCAAAGTACTTC
TRBJ2-3 TRBD2 TRBV5-1 . CASSFQGLAGSTDTQYF TGCGCCAGCAGCTTTCAAGGACTAGCGGGATCCACAGATACGCAGTATTTT
TRBJ2-1 TRBD2 TRBV5-4 . CASSQGGRSSYNEQFF TGTGCCAGCAGCCAGGGAGGGCGGAGCTCCTACAATGAGCAGTTCTTC
TRBJ2-1 TRBD1 TRBV11-3 once CASSSGQGSNNEQFF TGTGCCAGCAGCTCCGGACAGGGCTCAAACAATGAGCAGTTCTTC
TRBJ1-1 . TRBV6-6 . CASSYARGTEAFF TGTGCCAGCAGTTATGCCAGGGGCACTGAAGCTTTCTTT
TRBJ2-5 TRBD2 TRBV2 . CASSEWNSGRRAQETQYF TGTGCCAGCAGTGAATGGAATAGCGGGAGAAGAGCGCAAGAGACCCAGTACTTC
TRBJ2-1 . TRBV6-1 few CASSVWGSINEQFF TGTGCCAGCAGTGTTTGGGGAAGTATCAATGAGCAGTTCTTC
TRBJ2-7 TRBD1 TRBV29-1 many CSARDRASYEQYF TGCAGCGCTAGGGACAGGGCCTCCTACGAGCAGTACTTC
TRBJ2-1 . TRBV19 . CASSRDYSYNEQFF TGTGCCAGCTCGAGAGACTATTCCTACAATGAGCAGTTCTTC
TRBJ2-3 TRBD2 TRBV7-2 . CASSRRGLADFTDTQYF TGTGCCAGCAGCCGCCGGGGCCTAGCGGATTTCACAGATACGCAGTATTTT
TRBJ1-1 . TRBV10-3 once CAITPGVNTEAFF TGTGCCATCACCCCGGGAGTGAACACTGAAGCTTTCTTT
TRBJ2-7 . TRBV5-1 many CASSLAETYEQYF TGCGCCAGCAGCTTGGCGGAAACCTACGAGCAGTACTTC
TRBJ2-3 . TRBV7-9 once CAGGAADDTQYF TGTGCCGGTGGCGCGGCAGACGATACGCAGTATTTT
TRBJ2-7 TRBD1 TRBV5-4 few CASSSKQGSGDEQYF TGTGCCAGCAGTTCCAAACAGGGGTCCGGGGACGAGCAGTACTTC
TRBJ2-7 . TRBV29-1 many CSPRPDPPHEQYF TGCAGCCCCCGACCGGACCCGCCCCACGAGCAGTACTTC
TRBJ1-1 . TRBV13 . CASSYPDSRMNTEAFF TGTGCCAGCAGCTACCCCGACAGTCGCATGAACACTGAAGCTTTCTTT
TRBJ1-1 TRBD1 TRBV29-1 few CSVTGTGLVAFF TGCAGCGTCACCGGGACAGGGCTAGTAGCTTTCTTT
TRBJ2-5 . TRBV27 . CASGLHLGTQYF TGTGCCAGCGGACTGCACCTTGGTACCCAGTACTTC
TRBJ2-5 . TRBV7-7 . CASSPVIRSGGLETQYF TGTGCCAGCAGCCCCGTAATTCGGTCAGGTGGATTGGAGACCCAGTACTTC
TRBJ2-7 . TRBV7-9 . CASSLGQATYEQYF TGTGCCAGCAGCTTAGGTCAGGCTACGTACGAGCAGTACTTC
TRBJ2-7 . TRBV30 . CAGAVRSYEQYF TGTGCCGGGGCAGTCCGCTCCTACGAGCAGTACTTC
TRBJ1-3 . TRBV7-9 few CASSFTGNTIYF TGTGCCAGCAGCTTCACCGGAAACACCATATATTTT
TRBJ2-7 . TRBV5-1 . CASRQGSIYEQYF TGCGCCAGCAGGCAGGGGTCAATTTACGAGCAGTACTTC
TRBJ2-5 . TRBV11-3 . CASSRARETQYF TGTGCCAGCAGCAGGGCGAGAGAGACCCAGTACTTC
TRBJ1-1 TRBD1 TRBV29-1 . CSARGQGVEAFF TGCAGCGCCCGTGGACAGGGGGTTGAAGCTTTCTTT
TRBJ2-1 . TRBV28 . CASSLPAGSERNEQFF TGTGCCAGCAGTCTCCCCGCGGGGAGCGAGAGGAATGAGCAGTTCTTC
TRBJ1-2 . TRBV19 . CASLARGAPSNYGYTF TGTGCCAGCCTTGCTCGTGGGGCGCCCTCGAACTATGGCTACACCTTC
TRBJ2-1 . TRBV29-1 . CSVDGVSYNEQFF TGCAGCGTTGATGGGGTCTCCTACAATGAGCAGTTCTTC
TRBJ2-7 . TRBV18 few CASSPPSGNPSYEQYF TGTGCCAGCTCACCACCGTCAGGGAATCCCTCCTACGAGCAGTACTTC
TRBJ1-4 TRBD1 TRBV6-7 . CASRGTGGKTGLSEKLFF TGTGCCAGCAGGGGGACAGGGGGCAAAACGGGCCTAAGTGAAAAACTGTTTTTT
TRBJ2-5 . TRBV29-1 . CSVDAGVETQYF TGCAGCGTTGACGCGGGTGTGGAGACCCAGTACTTC
TRBJ2-7 . TRBV7-9 many CASSSRGALYEQYF TGTGCCAGCAGCTCCCGAGGGGCCTTATACGAGCAGTACTTC
TRBJ2-3 . TRBV28 . CASSLRRYTDTQYF TGTGCCAGCAGTTTGAGAAGGTACACAGATACGCAGTATTTT
TRBJ2-7 TRBD1 TRBV2 once CASSGYRGALYEQYF TGTGCCAGCAGTGGATACAGGGGGGCTCTCTACGAGCAGTACTTC
TRBJ2-1 . TRBV5-4 . CASSSRTGPDNEQFF TGTGCCAGCAGCTCCCGTACGGGACCGGACAATGAGCAGTTCTTC
TRBJ1-1 . TRBV28 once CASSPAGAQTNTEAFF TGTGCCAGCAGTCCAGCAGGGGCTCAGACGAACACTGAAGCTTTCTTT
TRBJ2-2 TRBD2 TRBV2 . CASRSTSGANTGELFF TGTGCCAGCAGATCGACTAGCGGGGCTAACACCGGGGAGCTGTTTTTT
TRBJ1-4 . TRBV29-1 . CSVGRGNEKLFF TGCAGCGTCGGACGGGGAAATGAAAAACTGTTTTTT
TRBJ2-1 . TRBV7-2 . CASRRLGGEQFF TGTGCCAGCAGAAGGCTTGGGGGGGAGCAGTTCTTC
TRBJ2-3 . TRBV29-1 . CSVDFPTQYF TGCAGCGTTGATTTCCCTACGCAGTATTTT
TRBJ2-1 TRBD2 TRBV9 . CASSASGRAYNEQFF TGTGCCAGCAGCGCCAGCGGGAGAGCCTACAATGAGCAGTTCTTC
TRBJ2-7 TRBD2 TRBV5-1 . CASSLVVSGPYEQYF TGCGCCAGCAGCTTGGTGGTTAGCGGGCCCTACGAGCAGTACTTC
TRBJ2-7 TRBD1 TRBV11-2 many CASSSALGQDEQYF TGTGCCAGCAGCTCCGCCCTGGGACAGGACGAGCAGTACTTC